These 9 T cell receptor beta chains share one sample of origin, sequenced in a study of vaccination and CD4 T cells after COVID-19. The antigens of these receptors remain unknown. Treatment given: roughly 11-day PBMC culture with coronavirus spike peptide pools or control peptides (ViraFEST assay). An Oncomine TCR Beta short-read assay was used to sequence the DNA from cultured CD4+ T cells. TCRdb re-called the PCR reads with MiXCR, one entry per CDR3 protein. The sample holds about 30,000 distinct CDR3 sequences, roughly 60% seen once. Sequencing was performed on CD4+ T cells from blood, cultured in vitro, taken after SARS-CoV-2 vaccination. These receptors were collected from a human donor who received a COVID-19 vaccine.

V gene TRBV7-9 combines with J gene TRBJ1-1; D is ambiguous. Looked up from germline, CDR1 is SEHNR and CDR2 is FQNEAQ (reference sequence). This CDR3 is built from 13 residues. V dropped 5 bases and J dropped 4 bases, with 11 bases sitting between them. CDR3 in amino acids: CASSLGRVTEAFF. DNA for the CDR3: TGTGCCAGCAGCCTAGGACGGGTCACTGAAGCTTTCTTT.

J is TRBJ2-1 and V is TRBV19; TRBD1 might be the D (5 bases). There are 13 residues in the CDR3. Per the germline V gene, CDR1 is LNHDA and CDR2 is SQIVND (reference sequence). Trimming stripped 3 bases from V and 8 bases from J, with 11 bases between. The CDR3 sequence: CASSITQGDEQFF. In DNA form, the CDR3 reads TGTGCCAGTAGTATTACCCAGGGCGATGAGCAGTTCTTC.

As DNA, the CDR3 is TGTGCCAGCAGTAGGGACGTCACAGGGGGCTTGGGGACCCAGTACTTC. This gives the protein CASSRDVTGGLGTQYF. This chain uses TRBV6-1 with TRBJ2-5; 9 positions agree with TRBD1. The CDR3 sequence is 16 residues long. The germline CDR1 and CDR2 sequences are MNHNS and SASEGT. Trimming took 5 bases from V and 7 from J; bases not matched to a gene: 14.

This clonotype has just one count. The chain has TRBV19 and TRBJ1-3, with 8 positions matching TRBD1. The trim removed 5 bases at V and 2 bases at J, leaving 2 bases unmatched. Per the germline V gene, CDR1 is LNHDA and CDR2 is SQIVND (reference sequence). The CDR3 loop spans 14 amino acids. This CDR3 is CASSRTGPGNTIYF. The CDR3 DNA reads TGTGCCAGTAGTCGGACAGGGCCTGGAAACACCATATATTTT.

In this sample, this clonotype turned up a few times. The J gene is TRBJ2-6, the V gene TRBV19; D remains ambiguous. This CDR3 is 13 amino acids long. Trimming cost V 6 bases and J 1 base, with 4 bases left between them. Germline V gene lookup returns CDR1 LNHDA and CDR2 SQIVND (reference sequence). The CDR3 coding sequence is TGTGCCAGTAGGGGGTCTGGGGCCAACGTCCTGACTTTC. Its protein product is CASRGSGANVLTF.

This clonotype has a single count. The chain uses TRBV24-1 and TRBJ2-5; 12 positions agree with TRBD2. Germline trimming cut 3 bases from V and 4 bases from J; bases unmatched to any gene: 8. The CDR3 is 17 residues long. Germline V gene sequence: CDR1 KGHDR, CDR2 SFDVKD. CDR3 region: CATSDALAGGAGETQYF. The CDR3 DNA reads as TGTGCCACCAGTGATGCTCTAGCGGGGGGGGCGGGAGAGACCCAGTACTTC.

The rearrangement uses TRBV4-2 and TRBJ2-7; D is ambiguous. This CDR3 spans 16 amino acids. Germline V gene data show CDR1 as LGHNA and CDR2 as YNFKEQ. Trimming removed 0 bases from V and 2 bases from J, with 14 bases in between. Here the CDR3 reads CASSQDRRTIPYEQYF. DNA for the CDR3: TGTGCCAGCAGCCAAGATCGACGAACCATCCCCTACGAGCAGTACTTC.

The chain recombines TRBV5-4 with TRBJ2-3, with a tentative D call TRBD2 (5 bases). CDR1 is SGHNT and CDR2 is YYREEE in the germline V gene (reference sequence). Trimming pared 1 base from V and 0 bases from J, leaving 9 bases between. The CDR3 length is 15 residues. The CDR3 DNA sequence: TGTGCCAGCAGCTTGCGAAGCGGAAGCACAGATACGCAGTATTTT. Protein sequence: CASSLRSGSTDTQYF.

V gene TRBV10-1 combines with J gene TRBJ1-5; 8 bases agree with TRBD1. V gave up 2 bases and J gave up 6 bases; unmatched junction bases: 6. Per germline, CDR1 WNHNN and CDR2 SYGVQD (reference sequence). CDR3 length: 15 residues. The CDR3 reads CASSEPDRARQPQHF. In nucleotides, the CDR3 is TGCGCCAGCAGTGAGCCGGACAGGGCTCGTCAGCCCCAGCATTTT.